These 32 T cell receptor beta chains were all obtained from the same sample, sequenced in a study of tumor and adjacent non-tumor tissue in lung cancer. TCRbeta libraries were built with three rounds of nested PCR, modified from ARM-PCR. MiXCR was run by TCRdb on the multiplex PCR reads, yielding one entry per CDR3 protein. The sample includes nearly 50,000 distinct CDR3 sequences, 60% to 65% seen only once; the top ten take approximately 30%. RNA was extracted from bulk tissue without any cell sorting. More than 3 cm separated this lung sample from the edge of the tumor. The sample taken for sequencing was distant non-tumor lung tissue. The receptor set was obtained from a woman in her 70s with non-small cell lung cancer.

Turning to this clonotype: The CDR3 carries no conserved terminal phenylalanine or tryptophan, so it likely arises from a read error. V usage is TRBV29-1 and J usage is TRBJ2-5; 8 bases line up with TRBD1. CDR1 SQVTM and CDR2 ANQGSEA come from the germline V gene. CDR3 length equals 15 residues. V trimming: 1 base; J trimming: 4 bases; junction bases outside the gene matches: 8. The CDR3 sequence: CSVEGGQDTLETQYY. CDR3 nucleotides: TGCAGCGTTGAAGGGGGACAGGACACCCTAGAGACCCAGTACTAC.

CDR3 nucleotide sequence: TGTGCCAGCTCACCACCGTATGGGCAGGTCTCCTACAATGAGCAGTTCTTC. It yields the protein CASSPPYGQVSYNEQFF. The chain recombines TRBV18 with TRBJ2-1; unclear D gene. Germline V gene data show CDR1 as KGHSH and CDR2 as LQKENI. CDR3 length: 17 amino acids. V dropped 0 bases and J dropped 0 bases, with 12 bases sitting between them. The entire variable domain, with the rest obtained from reference TRBV18 and TRBJ2-1, is as follows: NAGVMQNPRHLVRRRGQEARLRCSPMKGHSHVYWYRQLPEEGLKFMVYLQKENIIDESGMPKERFSAEFPKEGPSILRIQQVVRGDSAAYFCASSPPYGQVSYNEQFFGPGTRLTVL.

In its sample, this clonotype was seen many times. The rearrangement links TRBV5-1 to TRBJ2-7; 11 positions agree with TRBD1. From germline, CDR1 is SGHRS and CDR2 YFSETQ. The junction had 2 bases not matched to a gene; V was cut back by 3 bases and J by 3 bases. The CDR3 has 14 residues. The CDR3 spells CASSWDRGFYEQYF. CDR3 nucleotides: TGCGCCAGCAGCTGGGACAGGGGGTTCTACGAGCAGTACTTC.

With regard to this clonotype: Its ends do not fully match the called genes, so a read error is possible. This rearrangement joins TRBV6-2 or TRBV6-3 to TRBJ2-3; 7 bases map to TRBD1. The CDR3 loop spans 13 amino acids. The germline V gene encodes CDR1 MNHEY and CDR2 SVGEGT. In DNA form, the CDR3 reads TGTACCAGCAGTCGGGACAGCACAGATACTCAGTATTTT. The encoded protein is CTSSRDSTDTQYF.

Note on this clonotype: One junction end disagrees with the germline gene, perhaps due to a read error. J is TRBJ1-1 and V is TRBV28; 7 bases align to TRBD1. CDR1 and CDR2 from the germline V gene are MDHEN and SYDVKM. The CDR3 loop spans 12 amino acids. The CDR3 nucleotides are TGTGCCGGCAGTTTCCCGCGGACAGGAGCTTTCTTC. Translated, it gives CAGSFPRTGAFF.

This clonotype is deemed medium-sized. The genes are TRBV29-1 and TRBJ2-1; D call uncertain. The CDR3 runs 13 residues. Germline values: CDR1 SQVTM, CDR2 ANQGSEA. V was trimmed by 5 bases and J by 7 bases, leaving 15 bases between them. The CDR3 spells CSVSGPGPNEQFF. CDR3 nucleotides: TGCAGCGTTTCGGGCCCCGGTCCGAATGAGCAGTTCTTC.

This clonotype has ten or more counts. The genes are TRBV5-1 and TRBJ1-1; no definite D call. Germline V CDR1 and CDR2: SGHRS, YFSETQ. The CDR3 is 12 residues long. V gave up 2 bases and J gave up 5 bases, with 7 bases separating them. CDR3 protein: CASSFKGTEAFF. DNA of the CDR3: TGCGCCAGCAGCTTTAAGGGTACTGAAGCTTTCTTT.

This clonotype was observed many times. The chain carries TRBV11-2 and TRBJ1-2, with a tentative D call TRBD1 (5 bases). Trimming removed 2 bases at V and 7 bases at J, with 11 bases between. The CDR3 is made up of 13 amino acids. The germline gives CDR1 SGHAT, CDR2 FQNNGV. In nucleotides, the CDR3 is TGTGCCAGCAGCTTAACAGGCGTTACTGGCTACACCTTC. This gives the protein CASSLTGVTGYTF.

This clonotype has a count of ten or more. CDR3 sequence: CSAPTGLAGSNNEQFF. Written as DNA, the CDR3 is TGCAGTGCCCCGACCGGACTAGCGGGATCCAACAATGAGCAGTTCTTC. V gene TRBV20-1 combines with J gene TRBJ2-1; 12 positions agree with TRBD2. CDR1 and CDR2 from the germline V gene are DFQATT and SNEGSKA (reference sequence). Trimming cost V 6 bases and J 5 bases; bases outside gene matches: 11. The CDR3 has 16 residues.

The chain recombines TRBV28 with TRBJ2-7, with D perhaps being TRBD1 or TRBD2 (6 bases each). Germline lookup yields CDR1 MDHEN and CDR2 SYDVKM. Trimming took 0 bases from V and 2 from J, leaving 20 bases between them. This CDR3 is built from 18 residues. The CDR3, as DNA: TGTGCCAGCAGTTTATGGGGGGGACATGGGGGCGAAGCCTACGAGCAGTACTTC. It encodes CASSLWGGHGGEAYEQYF.

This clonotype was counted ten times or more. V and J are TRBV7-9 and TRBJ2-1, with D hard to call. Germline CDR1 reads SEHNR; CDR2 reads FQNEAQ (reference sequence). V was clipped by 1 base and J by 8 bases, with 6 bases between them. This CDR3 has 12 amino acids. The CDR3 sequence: CASSLGFHEQFF. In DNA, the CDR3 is TGTGCCAGCAGCTTAGGGTTTCATGAGCAGTTCTTC.

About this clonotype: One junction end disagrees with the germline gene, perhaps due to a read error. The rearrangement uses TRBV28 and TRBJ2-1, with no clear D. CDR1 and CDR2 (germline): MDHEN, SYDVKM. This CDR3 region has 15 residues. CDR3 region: CGSSATSYGNNEQFF. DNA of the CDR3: TGTGGCAGCAGTGCCACATCTTATGGCAACAATGAGCAGTTCTTC.

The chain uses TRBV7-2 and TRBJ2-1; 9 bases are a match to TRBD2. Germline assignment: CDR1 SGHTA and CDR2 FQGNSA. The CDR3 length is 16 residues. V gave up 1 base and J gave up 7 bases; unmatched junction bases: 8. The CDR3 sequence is CASSLVGSGSSNEQFF. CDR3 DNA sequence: TGTGCCAGCAGCTTAGTTGGTAGCGGGAGTTCAAATGAGCAGTTCTTC.

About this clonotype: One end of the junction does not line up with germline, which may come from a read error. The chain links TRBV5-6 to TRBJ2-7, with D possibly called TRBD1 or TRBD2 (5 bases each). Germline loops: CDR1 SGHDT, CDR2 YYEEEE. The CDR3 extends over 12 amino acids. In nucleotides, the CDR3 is TGTGTCAGCATCAGGGACCACTACGAGCAGTACTTC. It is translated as CVSIRDHYEQYF.

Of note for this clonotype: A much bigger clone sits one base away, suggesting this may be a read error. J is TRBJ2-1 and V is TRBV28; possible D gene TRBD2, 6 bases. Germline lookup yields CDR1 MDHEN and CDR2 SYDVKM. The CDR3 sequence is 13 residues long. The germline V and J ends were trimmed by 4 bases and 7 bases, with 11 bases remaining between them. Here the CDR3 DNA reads TGTGCCAGCAGTTGGGAGGCGGGAAATGAGCAGTTCTTC. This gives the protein CASSWEAGNEQFF.

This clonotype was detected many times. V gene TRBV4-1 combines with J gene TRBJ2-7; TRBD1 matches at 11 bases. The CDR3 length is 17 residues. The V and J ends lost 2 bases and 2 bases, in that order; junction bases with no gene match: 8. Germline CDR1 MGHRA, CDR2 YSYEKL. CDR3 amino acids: CASSQFPKGQGAYEQYF. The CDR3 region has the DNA TGCGCCAGCAGCCAATTCCCTAAGGGACAGGGGGCCTACGAGCAGTACTTC.

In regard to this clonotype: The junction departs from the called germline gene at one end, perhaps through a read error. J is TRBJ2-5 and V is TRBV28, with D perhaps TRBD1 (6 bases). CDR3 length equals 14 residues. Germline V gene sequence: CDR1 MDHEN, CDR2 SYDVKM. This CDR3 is CASNLAGALVTQYF. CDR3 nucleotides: TGTGCCAGCAATTTAGCAGGGGCTCTAGTGACCCAATACTTC.

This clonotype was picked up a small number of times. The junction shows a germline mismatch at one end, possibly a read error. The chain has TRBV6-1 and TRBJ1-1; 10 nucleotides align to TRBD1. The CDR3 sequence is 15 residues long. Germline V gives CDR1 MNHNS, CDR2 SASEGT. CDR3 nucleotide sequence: TGTCCCAGCAGGCAGACAGGGGGCCCGGACACTGAAGCTTTCTTT. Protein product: CPSRQTGGPDTEAFF.

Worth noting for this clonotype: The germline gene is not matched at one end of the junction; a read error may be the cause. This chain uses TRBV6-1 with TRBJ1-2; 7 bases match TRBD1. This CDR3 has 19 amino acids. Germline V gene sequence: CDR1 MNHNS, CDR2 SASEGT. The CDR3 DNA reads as TGTGCCTGCAGTGATACAAGCTATTTCCACGAAGACAGGGAGCTTTTCTACACCTTC. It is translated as CACSDTSYFHEDRELFYTF.

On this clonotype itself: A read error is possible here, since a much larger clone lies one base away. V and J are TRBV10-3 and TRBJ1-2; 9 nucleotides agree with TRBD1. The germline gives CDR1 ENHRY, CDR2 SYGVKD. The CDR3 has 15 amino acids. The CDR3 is CAISESGQGLYSYTF. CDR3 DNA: TGTGCCATCAGTGAGTCAGGACAGGGGCTCTATAGCTACACCTTC.

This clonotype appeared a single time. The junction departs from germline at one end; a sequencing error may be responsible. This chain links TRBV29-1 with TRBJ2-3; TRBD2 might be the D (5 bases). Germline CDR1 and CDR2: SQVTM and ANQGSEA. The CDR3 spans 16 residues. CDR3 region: CILKEGSSSSTDMQYF. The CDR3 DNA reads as TGCATCCTAAAAGAGGGAAGCTCTTCTAGCACAGATATGCAGTATTTT.

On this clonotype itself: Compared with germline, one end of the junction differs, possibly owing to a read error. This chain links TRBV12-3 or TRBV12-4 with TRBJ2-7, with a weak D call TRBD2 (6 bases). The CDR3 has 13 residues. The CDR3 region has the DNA TGTGCCAGCAGTACACGGACTAACGGGATGTTAAGTTTC. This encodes CASSTRTNGMLSF.

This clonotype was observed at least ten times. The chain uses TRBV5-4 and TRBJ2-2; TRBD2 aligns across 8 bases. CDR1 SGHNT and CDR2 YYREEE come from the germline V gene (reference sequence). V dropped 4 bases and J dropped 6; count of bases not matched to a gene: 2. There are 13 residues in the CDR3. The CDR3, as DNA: TGTGCCAGCAGCCGGGGGGGAGCCGGGGAGCTGTTTTTT. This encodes CASSRGGAGELFF.

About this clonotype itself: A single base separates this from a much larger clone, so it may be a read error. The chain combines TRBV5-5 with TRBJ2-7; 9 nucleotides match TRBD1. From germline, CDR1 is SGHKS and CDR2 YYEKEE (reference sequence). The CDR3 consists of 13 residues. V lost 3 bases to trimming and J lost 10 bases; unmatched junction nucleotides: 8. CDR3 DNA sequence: TGTGCCAGCAGCTGGACAGGGGTGGGCGATCAGTACTTC. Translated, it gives CASSWTGVGDQYF.

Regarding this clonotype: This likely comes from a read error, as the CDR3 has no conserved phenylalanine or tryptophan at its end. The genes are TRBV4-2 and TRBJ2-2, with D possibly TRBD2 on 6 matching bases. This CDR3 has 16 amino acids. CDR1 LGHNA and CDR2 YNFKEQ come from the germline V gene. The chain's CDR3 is CASSQGASVTTGELFI. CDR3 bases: TGTGCTAGCAGCCAAGGGGCTAGCGTAACCACCGGGGAGCTGTTTATT.

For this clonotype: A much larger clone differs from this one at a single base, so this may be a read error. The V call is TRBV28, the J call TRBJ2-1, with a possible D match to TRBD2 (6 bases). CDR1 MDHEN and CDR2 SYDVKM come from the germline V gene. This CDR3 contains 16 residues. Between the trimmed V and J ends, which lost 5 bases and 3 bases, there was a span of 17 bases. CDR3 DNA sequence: TGTGCCAGCAGTCCCGATAACTTGCGGGACTACAATGAGCAGTTCTTC. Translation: CASSPDNLRDYNEQFF. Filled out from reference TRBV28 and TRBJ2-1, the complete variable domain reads DVKVTQSSRYLVKRTGEKVFLECVQDMDHENMFWYRQDPGLGLRLIYFSYDVKMKEKGDIPEGYSVSREKKERFSLILESASTNQTSMYLCASSPDNLRDYNEQFFGPGTRLTVL.

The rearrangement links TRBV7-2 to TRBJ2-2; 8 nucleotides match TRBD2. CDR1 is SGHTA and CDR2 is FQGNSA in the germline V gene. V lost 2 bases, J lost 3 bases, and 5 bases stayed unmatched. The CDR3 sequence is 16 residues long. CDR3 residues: CASSLTGGPDTGELFF. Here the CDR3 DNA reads TGTGCCAGCAGCTTAACGGGAGGGCCAGACACCGGGGAGCTGTTTTTT.

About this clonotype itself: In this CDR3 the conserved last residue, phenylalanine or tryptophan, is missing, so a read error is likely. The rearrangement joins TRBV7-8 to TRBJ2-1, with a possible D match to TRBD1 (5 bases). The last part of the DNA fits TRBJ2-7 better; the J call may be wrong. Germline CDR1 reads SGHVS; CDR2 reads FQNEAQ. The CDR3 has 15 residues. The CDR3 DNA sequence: TGTGCCATCAGCTTAGGTCTACAGGCACCCAATGAGCAGTACTCC. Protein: CAISLGLQAPNEQYS.

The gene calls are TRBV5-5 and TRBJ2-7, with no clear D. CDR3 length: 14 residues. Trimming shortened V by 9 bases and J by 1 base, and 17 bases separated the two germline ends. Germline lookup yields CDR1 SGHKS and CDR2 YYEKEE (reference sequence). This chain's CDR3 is CANSLSYRSYEQYF. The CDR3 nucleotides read TGTGCCAATAGCTTGTCCTATCGTTCCTACGAGCAGTACTTC.

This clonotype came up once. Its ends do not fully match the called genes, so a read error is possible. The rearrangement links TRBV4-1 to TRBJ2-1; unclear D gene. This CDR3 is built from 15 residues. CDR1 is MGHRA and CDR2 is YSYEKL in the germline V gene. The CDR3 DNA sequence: TGCGCCAGCAGCCAAGAGGGCGGTACATACAATGATCAGTCCTTC. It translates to CASSQEGGTYNDQSF.

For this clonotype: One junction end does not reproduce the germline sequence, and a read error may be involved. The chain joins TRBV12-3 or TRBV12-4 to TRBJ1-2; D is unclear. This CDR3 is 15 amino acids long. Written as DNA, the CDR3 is TGTGCCGGCAGTTTGGCCCTGAGGTTATTCTATAGCTACACCTTC. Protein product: CAGSLALRLFYSYTF.

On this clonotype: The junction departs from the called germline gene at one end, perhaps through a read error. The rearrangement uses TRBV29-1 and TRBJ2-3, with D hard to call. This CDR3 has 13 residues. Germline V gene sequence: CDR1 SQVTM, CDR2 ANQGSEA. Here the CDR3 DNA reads TGCAGCATTGAAGTTCTGGGGTCAGATGCGCAGTATTTT. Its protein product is CSIEVLGSDAQYF.